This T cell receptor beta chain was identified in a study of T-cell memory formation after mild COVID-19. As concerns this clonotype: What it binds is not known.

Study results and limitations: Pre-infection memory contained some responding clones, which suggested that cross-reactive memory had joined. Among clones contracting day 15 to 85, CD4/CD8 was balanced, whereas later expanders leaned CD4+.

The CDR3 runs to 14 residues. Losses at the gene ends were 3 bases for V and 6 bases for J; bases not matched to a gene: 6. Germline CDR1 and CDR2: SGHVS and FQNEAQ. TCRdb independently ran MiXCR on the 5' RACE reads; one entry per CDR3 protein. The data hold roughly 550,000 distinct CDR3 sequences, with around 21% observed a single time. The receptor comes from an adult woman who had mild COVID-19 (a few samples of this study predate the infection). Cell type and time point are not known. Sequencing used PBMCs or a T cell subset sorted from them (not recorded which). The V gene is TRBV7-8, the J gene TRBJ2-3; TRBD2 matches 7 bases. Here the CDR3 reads CASSFSGGGDTQYF. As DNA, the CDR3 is TGTGCCAGCAGCTTCTCGGGAGGTGGGGATACGCAGTATTTT.